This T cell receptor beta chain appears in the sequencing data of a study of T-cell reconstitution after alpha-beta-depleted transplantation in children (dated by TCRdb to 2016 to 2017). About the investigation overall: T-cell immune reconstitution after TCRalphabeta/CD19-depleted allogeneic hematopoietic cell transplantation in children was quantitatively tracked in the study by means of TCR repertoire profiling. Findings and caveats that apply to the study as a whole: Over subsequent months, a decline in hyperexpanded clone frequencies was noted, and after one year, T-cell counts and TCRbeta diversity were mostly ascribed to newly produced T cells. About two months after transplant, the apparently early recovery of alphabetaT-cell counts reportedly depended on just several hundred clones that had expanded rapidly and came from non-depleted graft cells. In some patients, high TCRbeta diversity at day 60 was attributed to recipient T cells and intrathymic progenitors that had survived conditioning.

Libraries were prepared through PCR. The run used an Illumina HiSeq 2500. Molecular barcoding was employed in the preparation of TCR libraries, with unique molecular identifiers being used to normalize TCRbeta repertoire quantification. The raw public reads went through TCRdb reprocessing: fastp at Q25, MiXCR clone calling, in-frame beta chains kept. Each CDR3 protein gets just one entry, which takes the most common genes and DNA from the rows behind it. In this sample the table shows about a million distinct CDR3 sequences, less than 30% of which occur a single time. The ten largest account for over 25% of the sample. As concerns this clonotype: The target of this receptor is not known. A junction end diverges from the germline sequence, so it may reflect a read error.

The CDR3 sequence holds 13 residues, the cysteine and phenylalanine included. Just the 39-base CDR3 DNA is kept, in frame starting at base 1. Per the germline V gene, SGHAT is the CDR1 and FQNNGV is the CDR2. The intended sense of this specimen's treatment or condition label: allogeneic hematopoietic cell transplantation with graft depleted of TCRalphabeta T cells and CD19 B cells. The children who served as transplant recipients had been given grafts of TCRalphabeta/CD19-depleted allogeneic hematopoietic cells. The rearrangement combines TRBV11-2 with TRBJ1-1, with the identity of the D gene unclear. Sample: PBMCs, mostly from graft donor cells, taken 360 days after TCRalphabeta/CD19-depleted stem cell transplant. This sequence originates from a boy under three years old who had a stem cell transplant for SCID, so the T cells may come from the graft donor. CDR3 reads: CVSSLDEGTEAFF. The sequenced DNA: TGTGTCAGCAGCTTAGATGAAGGGACTGAAGCTTTCTTT. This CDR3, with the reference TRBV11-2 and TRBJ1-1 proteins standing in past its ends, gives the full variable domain EAGVAQSPRYKIIEKRQSVAFWCNPISGHATLYWYQQILGQGPKLLIQFQNNGVVDDSQLPKDRFSAERLKGVDSTLKIQPAKLEDSAVYLCVSSLDEGTEAFFGQGTRLTVV.